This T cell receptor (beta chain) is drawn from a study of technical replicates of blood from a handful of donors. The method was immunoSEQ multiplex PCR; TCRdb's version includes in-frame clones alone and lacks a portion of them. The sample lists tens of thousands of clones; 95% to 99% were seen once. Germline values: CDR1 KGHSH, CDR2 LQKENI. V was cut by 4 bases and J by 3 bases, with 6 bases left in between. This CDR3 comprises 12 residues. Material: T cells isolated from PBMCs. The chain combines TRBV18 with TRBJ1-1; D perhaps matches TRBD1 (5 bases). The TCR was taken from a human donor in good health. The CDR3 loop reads CASSQTDTEAFF. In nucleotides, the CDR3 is TGTGCCAGCTCACAGACAGACACTGAAGCTTTCTTT.